A selection of T cell receptor beta chains follows, all from one sample in a study of T-cell memory formation after mild COVID-19. TCRdb reprocessed the 5' RACE reads with MiXCR, giving one entry per CDR3 protein. The table includes about 390,000 distinct CDR3 sequences, more than 20% detected once. Sequencing was performed on PBMCs or a T cell subset sorted from them (not recorded which). The receptors here all came from an adult woman who had mild COVID-19 (a few samples of this study predate the infection). Cell type and time point are not known. CDR3s include the opening cysteine and the closing phenylalanine or tryptophan. The order of the fields is D gene, V gene, J gene, clone size, CDR3 DNA, CDR3 protein. D genes are given only for firm matches. Clone size is given for some rows only: seen once, a few or many times, or a class if the clone is expanded.

d_gene: NA
v_gene: TRBV20-1
j_gene: TRBJ2-3
abundance: few
CDR3nt: TGCAGTGGTCGAGCGGTTCTGACCACAGATACGCAGTATTTT
CDR3aa: CSGRAVLTTDTQYF

d_gene: TRBD2
v_gene: TRBV13
j_gene: TRBJ2-7
abundance: NA
CDR3nt: TGTGCCAGCAGCTCCGGGACTAGAGGGTACGAGCAGTACTTC
CDR3aa: CASSSGTRGYEQYF

d_gene: TRBD2
v_gene: TRBV2
j_gene: TRBJ2-5
abundance: few
CDR3nt: TGTGCCAGCAGCCGACTAGCTCTAGAGACCCAGTACTTC
CDR3aa: CASSRLALETQYF

d_gene: TRBD1
v_gene: TRBV20-1
j_gene: TRBJ2-3
abundance: few
CDR3nt: TGCAGTGCTAGAGAGAGGGGGCGAGATACGCAGTATTTT
CDR3aa: CSARERGRDTQYF

d_gene: NA
v_gene: TRBV9
j_gene: TRBJ2-7
abundance: NA
CDR3nt: TGTGCCAGCAGCGTAGCAGAAGGGTACTACGAGCAGTACTTC
CDR3aa: CASSVAEGYYEQYF

d_gene: TRBD1
v_gene: TRBV20-1
j_gene: TRBJ1-5
abundance: few
CDR3nt: TGCAGTGCTACACAGGGGAGCAATCAGCCCCAGCATTTT
CDR3aa: CSATQGSNQPQHF

d_gene: TRBD1
v_gene: TRBV5-1
j_gene: TRBJ1-1
abundance: many
CDR3nt: TGCGCCAGCAGCTCGGGACAGGGGAACACTGAAGCTTTCTTT
CDR3aa: CASSSGQGNTEAFF

d_gene: TRBD1
v_gene: TRBV5-1
j_gene: TRBJ1-4
abundance: NA
CDR3nt: TGCGCCAGCGCCGGGACAGAGAATGAAAAACTGTTTTTT
CDR3aa: CASAGTENEKLFF

d_gene: NA
v_gene: TRBV25-1
j_gene: TRBJ1-4
abundance: NA
CDR3nt: TGTGCCAGCAGTGACGTCGAACAAGGGATGGATGAAAAACTGTTTTTT
CDR3aa: CASSDVEQGMDEKLFF

d_gene: TRBD2
v_gene: TRBV20-1
j_gene: TRBJ2-3
abundance: NA
CDR3nt: TGCAGTGTATCTAGCGGGGGCTCAGATACGCAGTATTTT
CDR3aa: CSVSSGGSDTQYF

d_gene: NA
v_gene: TRBV7-9
j_gene: TRBJ2-3
abundance: NA
CDR3nt: TGTGCCAGCAGCCGGGCGGCGGGGCGTCGGACAGATACGCAGTATTTT
CDR3aa: CASSRAAGRRTDTQYF

d_gene: NA
v_gene: TRBV12-3/TRBV12-4
j_gene: TRBJ2-1
abundance: few
CDR3nt: TGTGCCAGCAGTTTAGAGTCAGGGTTTCTTAGCTCCTACAATGAGCAGTTCTTC
CDR3aa: CASSLESGFLSSYNEQFF

d_gene: NA
v_gene: TRBV4-2
j_gene: TRBJ2-6
abundance: few
CDR3nt: TGTGCCAGCAGCCAAGACTCCGGTTTTGGGGCCAACGTCCTGACTTTC
CDR3aa: CASSQDSGFGANVLTF

d_gene: NA
v_gene: TRBV12-3/TRBV12-4
j_gene: TRBJ1-2
abundance: NA
CDR3nt: TGTGCCAGCACCTACACGGGCTATGGCTACACCTTC
CDR3aa: CASTYTGYGYTF

d_gene: NA
v_gene: TRBV7-9
j_gene: TRBJ2-7
abundance: few
CDR3nt: TGTGCCAGCTTGGGGGGCCCGGGGGTCTACGAGCAGTACTTC
CDR3aa: CASLGGPGVYEQYF

d_gene: TRBD2
v_gene: TRBV5-1
j_gene: TRBJ2-5
abundance: NA
CDR3nt: TGCGCCAGCACACCGGGGGGGACTCAACAAGAGACCCAGTACTTC
CDR3aa: CASTPGGTQQETQYF

d_gene: NA
v_gene: TRBV18
j_gene: TRBJ1-1
abundance: NA
CDR3nt: TGTGCCAGCTCACTCGCAGGGGACAACACTGAAGCTTTCTTT
CDR3aa: CASSLAGDNTEAFF

d_gene: NA
v_gene: TRBV6-1
j_gene: TRBJ2-3
abundance: once
CDR3nt: TGTGCCAGCAGTGAAAGGAGGGTTTCACTCAGGGATACGCAGTATTTT
CDR3aa: CASSERRVSLRDTQYF

d_gene: NA
v_gene: TRBV7-9
j_gene: TRBJ2-7
abundance: few
CDR3nt: TGTGCCAGCAGTCCGGGTGGGTTGGAGCAGTACTTC
CDR3aa: CASSPGGLEQYF

d_gene: TRBD2
v_gene: TRBV19
j_gene: TRBJ2-3
abundance: few
CDR3nt: TGTGCCAGTAGGCCGGGACTAGTTACAGATACGCAGTATTTT
CDR3aa: CASRPGLVTDTQYF

d_gene: NA
v_gene: TRBV12-3/TRBV12-4
j_gene: TRBJ2-1
abundance: NA
CDR3nt: TGTGCCAGCAGTTTAGGGCCGCTCAATGAGCAGTTCTTC
CDR3aa: CASSLGPLNEQFF

d_gene: NA
v_gene: TRBV5-1
j_gene: TRBJ2-3
abundance: many
CDR3nt: TGCGCCAGCAGTCGGACAGAGAGCACAGATACGCAGTATTTT
CDR3aa: CASSRTESTDTQYF

d_gene: TRBD1
v_gene: TRBV5-5
j_gene: TRBJ2-5
abundance: few
CDR3nt: TGTGCCAGCAGCAACGCCGGGACAGGCCTACAAGAGACCCAGTACTTC
CDR3aa: CASSNAGTGLQETQYF

d_gene: NA
v_gene: TRBV24-1
j_gene: TRBJ2-3
abundance: NA
CDR3nt: TGTGCCACCAGTGATATCGGCACAGATACGCAGTATTTT
CDR3aa: CATSDIGTDTQYF

d_gene: NA
v_gene: TRBV28
j_gene: TRBJ2-7
abundance: few
CDR3nt: TGTGCCAGCAGCCTAAGATCCGATATGCTCTTC
CDR3aa: CASSLRSDMLF

d_gene: NA
v_gene: TRBV29-1
j_gene: TRBJ2-1
abundance: NA
CDR3nt: TGCAGCGTTGAGGCAGGGTCCTACAATGAGCAGTTCTTC
CDR3aa: CSVEAGSYNEQFF

d_gene: NA
v_gene: TRBV4-1
j_gene: TRBJ2-7
abundance: few
CDR3nt: TGCGCCAGCAGCCACGGGGAGGCCGCCTACGAGCAGTACTTC
CDR3aa: CASSHGEAAYEQYF

d_gene: NA
v_gene: TRBV20-1
j_gene: TRBJ1-1
abundance: NA
CDR3nt: TGCAGTGCTAGAGATCGTGGGGGGAGGACTGAAGCTTTCTTT
CDR3aa: CSARDRGGRTEAFF

d_gene: NA
v_gene: TRBV7-8
j_gene: TRBJ2-5
abundance: NA
CDR3nt: TGTGCCAGCAGCTTAGGACAAAAACAAGAGACCCAGTACTTC
CDR3aa: CASSLGQKQETQYF

d_gene: TRBD1
v_gene: TRBV7-6
j_gene: TRBJ1-2
abundance: few
CDR3nt: TGTGCCAGCAGCTTAGGGGACAGGGCCTTGAGTGGCTACACCTTC
CDR3aa: CASSLGDRALSGYTF

d_gene: NA
v_gene: TRBV30
j_gene: TRBJ1-4
abundance: NA
CDR3nt: TGTGCCTGGAGTCGTCCTATGTCTGGACTGTTTTTT
CDR3aa: CAWSRPMSGLFF

d_gene: NA
v_gene: TRBV7-9
j_gene: TRBJ1-2
abundance: NA
CDR3nt: TGTGCCAGCAGCTGGGGGTCGGGTGGCTACACCTTC
CDR3aa: CASSWGSGGYTF

d_gene: TRBD2
v_gene: TRBV19
j_gene: TRBJ2-1
abundance: NA
CDR3nt: TGTGCCAGTAGTATTCCGGGACTAGCGGGATCGAATGAGCAGTTCTTC
CDR3aa: CASSIPGLAGSNEQFF